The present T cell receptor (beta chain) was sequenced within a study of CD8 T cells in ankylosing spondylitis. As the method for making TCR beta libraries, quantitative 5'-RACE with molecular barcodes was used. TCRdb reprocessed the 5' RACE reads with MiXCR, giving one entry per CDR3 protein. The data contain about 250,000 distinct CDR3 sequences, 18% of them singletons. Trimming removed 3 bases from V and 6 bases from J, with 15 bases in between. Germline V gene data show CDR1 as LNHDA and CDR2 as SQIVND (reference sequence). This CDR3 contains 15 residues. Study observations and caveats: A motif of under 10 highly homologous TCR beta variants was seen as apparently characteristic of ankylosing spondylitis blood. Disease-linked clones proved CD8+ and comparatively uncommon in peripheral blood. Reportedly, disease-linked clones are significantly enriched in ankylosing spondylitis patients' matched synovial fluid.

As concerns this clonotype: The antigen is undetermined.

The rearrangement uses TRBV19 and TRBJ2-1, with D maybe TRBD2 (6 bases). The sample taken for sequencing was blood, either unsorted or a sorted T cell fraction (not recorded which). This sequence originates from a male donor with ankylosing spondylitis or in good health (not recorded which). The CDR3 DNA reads TGTGCCAGTAGTATGTCGGTAGCGGATACCAATGAGCAGTTCTTC. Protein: CASSMSVADTNEQFF.